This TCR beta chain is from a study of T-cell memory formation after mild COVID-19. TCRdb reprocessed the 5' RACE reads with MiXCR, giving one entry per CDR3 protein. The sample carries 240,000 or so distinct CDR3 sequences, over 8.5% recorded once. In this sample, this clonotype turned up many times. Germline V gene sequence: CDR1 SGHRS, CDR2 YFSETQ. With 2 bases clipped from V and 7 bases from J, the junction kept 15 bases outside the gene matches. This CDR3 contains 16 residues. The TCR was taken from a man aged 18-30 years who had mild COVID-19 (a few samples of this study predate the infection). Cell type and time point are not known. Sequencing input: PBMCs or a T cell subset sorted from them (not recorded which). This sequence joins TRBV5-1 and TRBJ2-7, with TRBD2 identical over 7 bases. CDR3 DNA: TGCGCCAGCAGCTTCCCCAGCGGGGACCCCGGTATGGAGCAGTACTTC. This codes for CASSFPSGDPGMEQYF.